This T cell receptor beta chain was recorded in a study of identical twins. Study results and caveats: With abundant cord blood beta clonotypes, insertions were fewer; memory repertoires showed no such pattern. Partly confounded zero-insertion analyses could result from invariant MAIT and iNKT cells. Among out-of-frame alpha sequences shared by twins, low generation probability occurred in excess.

Template switching (which added a universal primer site) was used, and cDNA carried unique molecular identifiers. TCRdb fed the 5' RACE reads into MiXCR, producing one record per CDR3 protein. The data contain hundreds of thousands of distinct CDR3 sequences, roughly 8% of them seen just once; the ten biggest clones take up 0.75% to 1%. This clonotype showed up just a few times. Its target is unknown. The V gene's germline CDR1 is LGHNT and CDR2 FRNRAP. The CDR3 spans 12 residues. With 1 base removed from V and 6 bases from J, the gap between germline ends came to 5 bases. The data also belong to a second study, concerning yellow fever vaccine responses in identical twins.

The specimen was PBMCs. This sequence originates from a woman under 30 in good health. This chain connects TRBV12-5 to TRBJ2-3, with D tentatively TRBD2 (5 bases). CDR3 in DNA: TGTGCTAGTGGTTTGGCGGGGGATACGCAGTATTTT. This gives the protein CASGLAGDTQYF.